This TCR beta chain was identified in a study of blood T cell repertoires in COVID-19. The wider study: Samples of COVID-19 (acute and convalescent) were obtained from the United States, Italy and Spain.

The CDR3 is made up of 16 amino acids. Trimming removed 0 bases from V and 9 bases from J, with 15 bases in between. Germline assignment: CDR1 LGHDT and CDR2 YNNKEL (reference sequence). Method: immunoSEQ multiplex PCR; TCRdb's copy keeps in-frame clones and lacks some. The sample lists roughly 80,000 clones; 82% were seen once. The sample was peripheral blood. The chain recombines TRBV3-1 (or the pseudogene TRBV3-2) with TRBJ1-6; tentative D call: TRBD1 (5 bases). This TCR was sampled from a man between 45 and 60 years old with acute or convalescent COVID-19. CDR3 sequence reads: CASSQDAGPRGSPLHF. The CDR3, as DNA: TGTGCCAGCAGCCAAGATGCGGGACCAAGGGGTTCACCCCTCCACTTT.